The 10 T cell receptor beta chains given below trace back to one sample, sequenced in a study of early T cells in non-severe SARS-CoV-2 infection (dated by TCRdb to about 2021). To prepare the library, 5' RACE was applied. Sequencing took place on a NextSeq 500. The public reads were run again by TCRdb, first through fastp at Q25 and then through MiXCR, and only productive beta chains were kept. Each record represents a unique CDR3 protein, reported with the most common genes and DNA among its rows. The sample table holds around 78,000 distinct CDR3 sequences, of which 11% to 15% were seen once. The biggest ten clones account for 3% of the sample. Sequencing was performed on whole blood. The receptors derive from an adult who was a healthcare worker with PCR-confirmed SARS-CoV-2 infection or an uninfected control (not recorded which).

Here the CDR3 DNA reads TGTGCCAGCAGCTTAGGGTCTAAGTCTGGGGAGCAGTACTTC. Translation: CASSLGSKSGEQYF. V and J are TRBV7-6 and TRBJ2-7; D ambiguous. V was pared by 1 base and J by 7 bases, with 14 bases between. Germline V gene lookup returns CDR1 SGHVS and CDR2 FNYEAQ. The CDR3 loop spans 14 amino acids.

This clonotype has a handful of counts. This chain uses TRBV9 with TRBJ2-2; D ambiguous. CDR1 SGDLS and CDR2 YYNGEE come from the germline V gene. V gave up 0 bases and J gave up 5 bases, with 5 bases separating them. The CDR3 has 13 residues. CDR3 loop: CASSVGPTGELFF. The CDR3 DNA follows: TGTGCCAGCAGCGTAGGGCCGACCGGGGAGCTGTTTTTT.

This clonotype occurred many times. This chain links TRBV12-3 or TRBV12-4 with TRBJ2-7; TRBD2 aligns across 10 bases. The CDR3 spans 14 residues. V lost 5 bases, J lost 5 bases, and 6 bases stayed unmatched. In nucleotides, the CDR3 is TGTGCCAGCAGTCCCAGCGGGGGGGCGAACGAGCAGTACTTC. Translation gives CASSPSGGANEQYF.

This clonotype was seen at least ten times. The chain recombines TRBV5-1 with TRBJ1-5; tentatively, D is TRBD1 (5 bases). This CDR3 region has 15 residues. V lost 2 bases and J 8 bases, leaving 17 bases between the germline ends. Germline values: CDR1 SGHRS, CDR2 YFSETQ. The CDR3 coding sequence is TGCGCCAGCAGCTTAACAGGAGAGTCCGCTAAGCCCCAGCATTTT. This sequence encodes CASSLTGESAKPQHF. Full variable domain (remainder filled in from reference TRBV5-1 and TRBJ1-5): KAGVTQTPRYLIKTRGQQVTLSCSPISGHRSVSWYQQTPGQGLQFLFEYFSETQRNKGNFPGRFSGRQFSNSRSEMNVSTLELGDSALYLCASSLTGESAKPQHFGDGTRLSIL.

This clonotype was detected ten times or more. V is TRBV25-1 and J is TRBJ1-4; 12 nucleotides align to TRBD1. After removal of 6 bases from V and 7 bases from J, the junction contained 15 bases not matched to a gene. This CDR3 has 18 residues. Germline V gives CDR1 MGHDK, CDR2 SYGVNS. In DNA form, the CDR3 reads TGTGCCAGCAGCGCCTTTACCGGGACAGGGGGCTTCGGTGAAAAACTGTTTTTT. It specifies CASSAFTGTGGFGEKLFF.

Concerning this clonotype itself: One junction end disagrees with the germline gene, perhaps due to a read error. This chain connects TRBV14 to TRBJ2-7; unclear D gene. Germline V CDR1 and CDR2: SGHDN, FVKESK. This CDR3 has 13 amino acids. The CDR3 DNA reads TGTGCCAGCAACCAAGGCCCCCTGGAGCGGCAGTACTTC. It encodes CASNQGPLERQYF.

This clonotype was seen more than once but under ten times. This chain links TRBV29-1 with TRBJ2-7; no clear D gene. The V end lost 4 bases, the J end lost 2 bases, and 6 bases lay between the germline ends. Germline values: CDR1 SQVTM, CDR2 ANQGSEA. The CDR3 consists of 11 residues. The DNA of the CDR3 is TGCAGCGTTGGTTCCCCCTACGAGCAGTACTTC. Translation: CSVGSPYEQYF.

The CDR3 loop reads CASSDRRSNQPQHF. CDR3 in DNA: TGTGCCAGTTCGGACAGACGTAGCAATCAGCCCCAGCATTTT. The V call is TRBV7-8, the J call TRBJ1-5; tentatively, D is TRBD1 (6 bases). The CDR3 extends over 14 amino acids. From germline, CDR1 is SGHVS and CDR2 FQNEAQ. V was shortened by 9 bases and J by 0 bases, with 12 bases between the two germline ends.

DNA of the CDR3: TGTGCCAGCAGCAACGGACCGAACACTGAAGCTTTCTTT. Protein: CASSNGPNTEAFF. The chain has TRBV3-1 and TRBJ1-1; no clear D gene. V was cut by 5 bases and J by 1 base, with 8 bases left in between. This CDR3 spans 13 amino acids. Germline V CDR1 and CDR2: LGHDT, YNNKEL (reference sequence).

This clonotype was seen only a few times. The chain couples TRBV6-2 or TRBV6-3 to TRBJ2-7, with D tentatively TRBD2 (6 bases). V lost 8 bases and J lost 6, with 14 bases in between. Per germline, CDR1 MNHEY and CDR2 SVGEGT. CDR3 length: 12 amino acids. The CDR3 bases are TGTGCCAGCGGAGGGGCCACCCGCGAGCAGTACTTC. Amino acid sequence: CASGGATREQYF.